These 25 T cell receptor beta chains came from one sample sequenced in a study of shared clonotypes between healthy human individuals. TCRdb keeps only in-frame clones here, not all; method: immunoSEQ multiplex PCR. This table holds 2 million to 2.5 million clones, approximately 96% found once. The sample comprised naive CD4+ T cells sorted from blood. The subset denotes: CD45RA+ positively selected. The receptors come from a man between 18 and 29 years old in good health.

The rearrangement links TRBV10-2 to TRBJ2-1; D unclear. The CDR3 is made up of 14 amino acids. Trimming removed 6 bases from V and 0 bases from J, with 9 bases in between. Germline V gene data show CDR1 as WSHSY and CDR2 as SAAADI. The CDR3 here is CASRDRSSYNEQFF. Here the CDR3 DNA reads TGCGCCAGCAGGGACCGAAGCTCCTACAATGAGCAGTTCTTC.

In nucleotides, the CDR3 is TGTGCCAGCAGGTTTGAGGGACTGCGCATCTATGGCTACACCTTC. As protein: CASRFEGLRIYGYTF. This chain connects TRBV2 to TRBJ1-2, with D perhaps TRBD1 (5 bases). This CDR3 comprises 15 residues. Per the germline V gene, CDR1 is SNHLY and CDR2 is FYNNEI. The V end lost 6 bases, the J end lost 4 bases, and 18 bases lay between the germline ends.

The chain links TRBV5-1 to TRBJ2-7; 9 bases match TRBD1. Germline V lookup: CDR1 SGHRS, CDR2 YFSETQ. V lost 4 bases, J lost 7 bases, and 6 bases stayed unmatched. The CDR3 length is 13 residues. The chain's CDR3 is CASSPGQGTEQYF. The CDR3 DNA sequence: TGCGCCAGCAGCCCAGGACAGGGGACTGAGCAGTACTTC.

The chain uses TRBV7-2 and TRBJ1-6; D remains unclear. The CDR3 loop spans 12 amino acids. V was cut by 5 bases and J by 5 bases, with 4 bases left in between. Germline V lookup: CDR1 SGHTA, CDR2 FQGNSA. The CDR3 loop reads CASSPNNSPLHF. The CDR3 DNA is TGTGCCAGCAGCCCGAATAATTCACCCCTCCACTTT.

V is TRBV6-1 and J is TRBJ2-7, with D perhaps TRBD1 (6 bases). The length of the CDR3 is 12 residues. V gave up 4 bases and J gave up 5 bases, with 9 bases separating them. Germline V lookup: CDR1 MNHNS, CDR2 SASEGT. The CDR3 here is CASSAQGDEQYF. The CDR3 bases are TGTGCCAGCAGTGCACAGGGAGACGAGCAGTACTTC.

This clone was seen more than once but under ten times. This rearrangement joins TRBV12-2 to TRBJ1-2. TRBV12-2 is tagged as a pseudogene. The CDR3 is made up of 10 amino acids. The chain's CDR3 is CASRFDGYTF. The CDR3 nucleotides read TGTGCAAGTCGCTTCGATGGCTACACCTTC.

The CDR3 sequence: CASSPDPGIAKNIQYF. CDR3 coding DNA: TGTGCCAGCTCACCCGACCCGGGGATAGCCAAAAACATTCAGTACTTC. This rearrangement joins TRBV18 to TRBJ2-4; TRBD2 is a possible D gene (5 bases). Trimming took 3 bases from V and 0 from J, leaving 12 bases between them. The CDR3 sequence is 16 residues long. Germline CDR1 reads KGHSH; CDR2 reads LQKENI.

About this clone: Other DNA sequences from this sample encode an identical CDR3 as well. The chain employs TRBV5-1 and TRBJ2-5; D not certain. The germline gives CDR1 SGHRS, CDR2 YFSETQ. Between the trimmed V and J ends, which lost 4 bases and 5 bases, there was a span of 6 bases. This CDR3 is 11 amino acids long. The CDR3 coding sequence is TGCGCCAGCAGCCTCACCGAGACCCAGTACTTC. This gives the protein CASSLTETQYF. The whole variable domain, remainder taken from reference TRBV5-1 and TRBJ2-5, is KAGVTQTPRYLIKTRGQQVTLSCSPISGHRSVSWYQQTPGQGLQFLFEYFSETQRNKGNFPGRFSGRQFSNSRSEMNVSTLELGDSALYLCASSLTETQYFGPGTRLLVL.

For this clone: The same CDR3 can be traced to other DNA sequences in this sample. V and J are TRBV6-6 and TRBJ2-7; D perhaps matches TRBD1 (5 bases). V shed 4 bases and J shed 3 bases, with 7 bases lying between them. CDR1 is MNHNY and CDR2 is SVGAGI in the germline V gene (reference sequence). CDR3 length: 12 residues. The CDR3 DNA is TGTGCCAGCAGTTCCGACAGCTACGAGCAGTACTTC. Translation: CASSSDSYEQYF.

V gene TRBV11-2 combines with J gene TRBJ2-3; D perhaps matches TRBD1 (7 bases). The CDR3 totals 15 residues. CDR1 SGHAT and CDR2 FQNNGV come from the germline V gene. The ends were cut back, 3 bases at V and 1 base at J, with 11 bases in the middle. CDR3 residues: CASSLTGTRTDTQYF. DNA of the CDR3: TGTGCCAGCAGCTTGACAGGGACTCGCACAGATACGCAGTATTTT.

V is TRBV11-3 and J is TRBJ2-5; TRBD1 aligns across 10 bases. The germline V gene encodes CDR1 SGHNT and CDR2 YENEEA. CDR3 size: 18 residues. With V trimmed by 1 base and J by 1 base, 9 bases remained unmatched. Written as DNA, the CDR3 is TGTGCCAGCAGCTTAGGGGCGTTCGGGGACAGGGGCCAAGAGACCCAGTACTTC. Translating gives CASSLGAFGDRGQETQYF.

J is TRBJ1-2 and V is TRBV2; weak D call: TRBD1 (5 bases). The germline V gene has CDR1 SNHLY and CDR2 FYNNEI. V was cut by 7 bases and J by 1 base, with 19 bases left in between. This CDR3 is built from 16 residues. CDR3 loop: CASTGEAFGGNYGYTF. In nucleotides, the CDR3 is TGTGCCAGCACGGGGGAAGCCTTCGGGGGTAACTATGGCTACACCTTC.

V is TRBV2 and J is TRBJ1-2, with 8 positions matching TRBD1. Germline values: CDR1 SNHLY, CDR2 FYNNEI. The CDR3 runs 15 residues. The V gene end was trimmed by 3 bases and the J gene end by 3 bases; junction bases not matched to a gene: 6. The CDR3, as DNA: TGTGCCAGCAGTGACCCAGGGGGCGCGGACTATGGCTACACCTTC. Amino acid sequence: CASSDPGGADYGYTF.

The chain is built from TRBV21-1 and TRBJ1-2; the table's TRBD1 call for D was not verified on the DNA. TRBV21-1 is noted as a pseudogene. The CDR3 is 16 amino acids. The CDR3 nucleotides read TGTGCCAGCAGCAAAGCGACAGGGGGGAAGCACTATGGCTACACCTTC. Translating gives CASSKATGGKHYGYTF.

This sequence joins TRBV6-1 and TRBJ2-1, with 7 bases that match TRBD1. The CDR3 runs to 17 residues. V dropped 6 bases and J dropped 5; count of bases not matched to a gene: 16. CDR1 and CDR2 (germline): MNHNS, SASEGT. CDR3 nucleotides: TGTGCCAGCAGCGAAAAACAGGGGTATTATATGGACAATGAGCAGTTCTTC. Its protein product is CASSEKQGYYMDNEQFF.

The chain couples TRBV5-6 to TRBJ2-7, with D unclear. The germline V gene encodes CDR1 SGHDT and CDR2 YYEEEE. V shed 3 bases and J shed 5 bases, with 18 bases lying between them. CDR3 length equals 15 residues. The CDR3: CASSCEIPYMDEQYF. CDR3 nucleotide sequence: TGTGCCAGCAGCTGCGAAATTCCGTATATGGACGAGCAGTACTTC. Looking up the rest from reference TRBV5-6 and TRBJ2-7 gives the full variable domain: DAGVTQSPTHLIKTRGQQVTLRCSPKSGHDTVSWYQQALGQGPQFIFQYYEEEERQRGNFPDRFSGHQFPNYSSELNVNALLLGDSALYLCASSCEIPYMDEQYFGPGTRLTVT.

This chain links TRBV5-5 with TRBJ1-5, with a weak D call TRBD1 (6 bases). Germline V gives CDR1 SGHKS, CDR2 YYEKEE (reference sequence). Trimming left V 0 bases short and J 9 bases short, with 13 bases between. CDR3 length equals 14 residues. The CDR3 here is CASSLGGGLGPQHF. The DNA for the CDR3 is TGTGCCAGCAGCTTGGGCGGGGGCCTCGGGCCCCAGCATTTT.

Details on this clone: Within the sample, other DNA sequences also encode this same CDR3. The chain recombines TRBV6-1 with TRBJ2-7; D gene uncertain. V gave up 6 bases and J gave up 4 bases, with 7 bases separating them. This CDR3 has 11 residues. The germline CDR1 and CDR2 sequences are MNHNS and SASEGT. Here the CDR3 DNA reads TGTGCCAGCAGGCAAGGGTACGAGCAGTACTTC. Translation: CASRQGYEQYF.

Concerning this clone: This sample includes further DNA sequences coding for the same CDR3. The CDR3 protein is CASSLDGGGAYNEQFF. For the CDR3, the DNA is TGTGCCAGCAGCTTAGACGGCGGGGGGGCCTACAATGAGCAGTTCTTC. This chain joins TRBV11-2 and TRBJ2-1; 9 nucleotides line up with TRBD2. This CDR3 has 16 amino acids. Germline trimming cut 0 bases from V and 2 bases from J; bases unmatched to any gene: 2. The germline CDR1 and CDR2 sequences are SGHAT and FQNNGV.

CDR3 DNA sequence: TGTGCCAGCAGTTTAGAGGGACAGGGGAGGGTGAACACTGAAGCTTTCTTT. It encodes CASSLEGQGRVNTEAFF. The V call is TRBV28, the J call TRBJ1-1, with 10 bases fitting TRBD1. Germline V gives CDR1 MDHEN, CDR2 SYDVKM. CDR3 length: 17 residues. Trimming removed 2 bases from V and 0 bases from J; junction bases left unmatched: 6.

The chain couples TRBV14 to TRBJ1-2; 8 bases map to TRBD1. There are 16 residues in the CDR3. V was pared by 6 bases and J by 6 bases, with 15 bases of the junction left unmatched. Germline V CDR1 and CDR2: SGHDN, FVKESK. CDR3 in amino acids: CASSLSSVMTGDGYTF. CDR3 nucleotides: TGTGCCAGCAGTCTAAGTTCAGTGATGACAGGGGATGGCTACACCTTC.

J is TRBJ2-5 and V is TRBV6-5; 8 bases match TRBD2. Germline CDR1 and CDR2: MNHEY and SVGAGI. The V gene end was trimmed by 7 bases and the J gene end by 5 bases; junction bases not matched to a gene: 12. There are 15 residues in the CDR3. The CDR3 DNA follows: TGTGCCAGCACCAGTCCCGGGGGGGGGACGGAGACCCAGTACTTC. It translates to CASTSPGGGTETQYF.

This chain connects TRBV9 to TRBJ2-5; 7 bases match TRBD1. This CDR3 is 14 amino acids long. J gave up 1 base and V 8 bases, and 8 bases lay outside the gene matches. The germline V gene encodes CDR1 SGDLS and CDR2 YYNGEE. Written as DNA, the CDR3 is TGTGCCAGTTCTAGGGGACAGCTCCAAGAGACCCAGTACTTC. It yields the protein CASSRGQLQETQYF.

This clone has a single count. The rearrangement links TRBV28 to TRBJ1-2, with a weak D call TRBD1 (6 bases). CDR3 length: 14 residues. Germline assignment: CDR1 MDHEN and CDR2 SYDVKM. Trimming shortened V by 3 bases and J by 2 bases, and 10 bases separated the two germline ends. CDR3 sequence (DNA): TGTGCCAGCAGTTTTGGGGGGGCGAACTATGGCTACACCTTC. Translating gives CASSFGGANYGYTF.

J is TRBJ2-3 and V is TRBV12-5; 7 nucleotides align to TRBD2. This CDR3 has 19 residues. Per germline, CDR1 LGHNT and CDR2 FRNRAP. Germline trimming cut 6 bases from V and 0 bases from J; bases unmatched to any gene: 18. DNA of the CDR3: TGTGCTAGTGGGCCTCGGTGGTTTAGCGGGTCTTATAGCACAGATACGCAGTATTTT. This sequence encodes CASGPRWFSGSYSTDTQYF.